Listed here is a single T cell receptor beta chain. Measured with immunoSEQ multiplex PCR; TCRdb has only the in-frame clones, and not every one. The sample shows some 56,000 clones, approximately 88% of them seen only once. These data belong to a study of blood T cell repertoires in COVID-19. The germline CDR1 and CDR2 sequences are MNHEY and SVGAGI. The CDR3 covers 13 residues. The germline V and J ends were trimmed by 0 bases and 3 bases, with 3 bases remaining between them. This TCR derives from a human donor in a cohort sampled during active COVID-19. V and J are TRBV6-5 and TRBJ2-1; no firm D call. Sequencing was performed on peripheral blood. In DNA, the CDR3 is TGTGCCAGCAGTTACTCTAACTACAATGAGCAGTTCTTC. Translation: CASSYSNYNEQFF.